This T cell receptor (beta chain) was identified in a study of blood T cells in healthy people across ages. Whole-study results and caveats: Since the PBMCs were unsorted, naive and antigen-experienced cells could not be conclusively compared.

All donors came from Russia, were Caucasian and healthy, and spanned ages roughly 6 to 95. In the case of this clonotype: The antigen is unknown.

The CDR3 contains 17 residues. V shed 2 bases and J 1 base; nucleotides not matched to a gene: 13. CDR1 and CDR2 from the germline V gene are DFQATT and SNEGSKA (reference sequence). With a J-beta primer mix and a sample-barcoded 5' primer, a second PCR ran roughly 6 to 11 cycles. One entry per CDR3 protein results from TCRdb running MiXCR on the 5' RACE reads. The repertoire holds about 1.8 million distinct CDR3 sequences, with about 50% as singletons. Sequencing was carried out using blood. This receptor was taken from a woman aged 35 to 49 in good health. The chain recombines TRBV20-1 with TRBJ2-5; 7 bases match TRBD2. DNA for the CDR3: TGCAGTGCTAGAATCCGCTCGGGACTACGGACCCAAGAGACCCAGTACTTC. Amino acid sequence: CSARIRSGLRTQETQYF.